Listed here are 10 T cell receptor beta chains from one sample, sequenced in a study of blood T cell repertoires in COVID-19. TCRdb's table, derived via immunoSEQ multiplex PCR, lists solely in-frame clones and lacks some. This sample yields around 230,000 clones, of which approximately 88% are seen a single time; about 2.5% belongs to the top ten. Sequenced input: PBMCs or T cells enriched from blood (not recorded which). The receptors shown here come from a woman between 40 and 55 years old with acute COVID-19.

The chain links TRBV11-2 to TRBJ2-1; a possible D gene is TRBD2 (6 bases). Germline assignment: CDR1 SGHAT and CDR2 FQNNGV. This CDR3 contains 16 residues. Trimming stripped 3 bases from V and 0 bases from J, with 12 bases between. The CDR3, as DNA: TGTGCCAGCAGCTTGGGACTCCTGAGCTCCTACAATGAGCAGTTCTTC. Protein sequence: CASSLGLLSSYNEQFF. The full variable domain, its missing parts supplied by reference TRBV11-2 and TRBJ2-1, is EAGVAQSPRYKIIEKRQSVAFWCNPISGHATLYWYQQILGQGPKLLIQFQNNGVVDDSQLPKDRFSAERLKGVDSTLKIQPAKLEDSAVYLCASSLGLLSSYNEQFFGPGTRLTVL.

This chain connects TRBV7-8 to TRBJ1-5, with 10 bases fitting TRBD1. CDR1 is SGHVS, CDR2 FQNEAQ, per germline. V dropped 5 bases and J dropped 5; count of bases not matched to a gene: 9. The CDR3 is 16 amino acids. The CDR3 spells CASSPRTGGGDQPQHF. The CDR3 DNA reads TGTGCCAGCAGCCCCCGGACAGGGGGAGGGGATCAGCCCCAGCATTTT.

The rearrangement links TRBV30 to TRBJ1-5; TRBD1 might be the D (6 bases). This CDR3 contains 14 residues. The V gene lost 5 bases and the J gene lost 1 base, with 12 bases spanning the gap. Germline CDR1 GTSNPN, CDR2 SVGIG (reference sequence). CDR3 in amino acids: CAWGGARSNQPQHF. DNA of the CDR3: TGTGCCTGGGGGGGGGCGAGGAGCAATCAGCCCCAGCATTTT.

The rearrangement joins TRBV29-1 to TRBJ2-7, with TRBD1 matching over 12 bases. J was trimmed by 6 bases and V by 4 bases; bases with no gene match: 4. CDR1 and CDR2 from the germline V gene are SQVTM and ANQGSEA. The CDR3 spans 13 residues. Here the CDR3 reads CSVAWDRGREQYF. CDR3 DNA sequence: TGCAGCGTTGCCTGGGACAGGGGGCGCGAGCAGTACTTC.

The chain uses TRBV19 and TRBJ1-2, with TRBD1 matching over 12 bases. CDR3 length equals 12 residues. The V segment lost 11 bases and the J segment 7 bases; nucleotides outside the gene matches: 5. CDR1 is LNHDA and CDR2 is SQIVND in the germline V gene (reference sequence). CDR3 DNA: TGTGCCTGCGGGGACAGGGGGCTTGGCTACACCTTC. Protein: CACGDRGLGYTF.

The chain is built from TRBV5-1 and TRBJ2-7, with 9 bases aligning to TRBD1. With V trimmed by 3 bases and J by 2 bases, 6 bases remained unmatched. This CDR3 is built from 15 residues. Germline V gene sequence: CDR1 SGHRS, CDR2 YFSETQ. DNA for the CDR3: TGCGCCAGCAGCTCCTCCGGGACAGGGACCTACGAGCAGTACTTC. Translation gives CASSSSGTGTYEQYF.

The chain couples TRBV10-3 to TRBJ2-4, with D possibly TRBD2 on 7 matching bases. V was pared by 0 bases and J by 1 base, with 19 bases between. CDR1 and CDR2 from the germline V gene are ENHRY and SYGVKD. CDR3 size: 19 residues. CDR3 DNA sequence: TGTGCCATCAGTGAGTCAGGGGGGGACGGAAAAGCGGCCAAAAACATTCAGTACTTC. Translated, it gives CAISESGGDGKAAKNIQYF.

The rearrangement links TRBV2 to TRBJ1-4; 9 bases align to TRBD1. Germline V gene lookup returns CDR1 SNHLY and CDR2 FYNNEI. The CDR3 is made up of 14 amino acids. V was pared by 5 bases and J by 9 bases, with 7 bases of the junction left unmatched. DNA for the CDR3: TGTGCCAGCAGTACCGGGACAGGGTTTCAAAAACTGTTTTTT. Translation: CASSTGTGFQKLFF.

The chain is built from TRBV6-2 or TRBV6-3 and TRBJ2-3; D is ambiguous. Germline loops: CDR1 MNHEY, CDR2 SVGEGT. The CDR3 consists of 16 residues. With 2 bases removed from V and 4 bases from J, the gap between germline ends came to 16 bases. CDR3 in amino acids: CASSYQDPPTPDTQYF. In nucleotides, the CDR3 is TGTGCCAGCAGTTACCAGGATCCCCCGACCCCAGATACGCAGTATTTT.

The CDR3 nucleotides read TGTGCCAGCAGTGAATGGACAAAGTATACCGGGGAGCTGTTTTTT. Translated: CASSEWTKYTGELFF. This sequence joins TRBV6-1 and TRBJ2-2; the D gene is possibly TRBD1 (5 bases). V was cut by 2 bases and J by 5 bases, with 12 bases left in between. This CDR3 spans 15 amino acids. Germline assignment: CDR1 MNHNS and CDR2 SASEGT.